The clone carrying this TCR beta chain is labeled as medium-sized. Its specificity is unknown. These data come from a study of spatial heterogeneity in lung cancer. Across the study: Strong correlation linked TCR transcript counts in tumor regions to a T cell module score derived from matched bulk RNA-seq. Study results and limitations: Counts that tracked tumor mutation counts were those of expanded intratumoral alpha and beta TCRs.

Time point reported: sample taken at primary tumor resection. Material for sequencing was whole RNA from tumor, nontumor lung or frozen PBMC, left unsorted. Every TCR cDNA molecule bore a unique molecular identifier. TCRdb redid the calling of the 5' RACE reads with MiXCR, one entry per CDR3 protein. The table has roughly 3,600 distinct CDR3 sequences, around 5% seen once. This CDR3 is 15 amino acids long. Germline V gene lookup returns CDR1 LGHNA and CDR2 YNFKEQ. V lost 0 bases and J 6 bases, leaving 12 bases between the germline ends. Sequenced material: lung tumor tissue, taken at surgery. The TCR originated in a female donor with early-stage non-small cell lung cancer. The chain has TRBV4-2 and TRBJ1-5; TRBD1 is a possible D gene (6 bases). Here the CDR3 reads CASSQDGGAGQPQHF. CDR3 DNA sequence: TGTGCCAGCAGCCAAGATGGGGGCGCTGGTCAGCCCCAGCATTTT.